The 22 T cell receptor beta chains reported below all come from one sample, sequenced in a study of neurological immune-mediated disorders. TCRdb processed the 5' RACE reads anew with MiXCR; each CDR3 protein has one entry. The sample carries roughly 52,000 distinct CDR3 sequences, about 5.8% recorded once. Sequenced: CD4+ T cells from blood. The receptors derive from a woman aged 18-29 years with multiple sclerosis.

The sample holds many counts of this clonotype. The chain carries TRBV12-3 or TRBV12-4 and TRBJ1-3, with D unclear. There are 16 residues in the CDR3. Between the trimmed V and J ends, which lost 2 bases and 0 bases, there was a span of 11 bases. In DNA, the CDR3 is TGTGCCAGCAGTTTAATTTCTATCTCCTCTGGAAACACCATATATTTT. This encodes CASSLISISSGNTIYF.

This clonotype was seen many times. V is TRBV18 and J is TRBJ1-1; D gene uncertain. The CDR3 covers 14 residues. V was trimmed by 5 bases and J by 10 bases, leaving 20 bases between them. Germline CDR1 reads KGHSH; CDR2 reads LQKENI. CDR3 protein: CASSARWVEEGAFF. The CDR3 DNA reads as TGTGCCAGCTCAGCGCGATGGGTTGAGGAGGGAGCTTTCTTT. The full variable domain, in which reference TRBV18 and TRBJ1-1 provide the parts outside the CDR3, is NAGVMQNPRHLVRRRGQEARLRCSPMKGHSHVYWYRQLPEEGLKFMVYLQKENIIDESGMPKERFSAEFPKEGPSILRIQQVVRGDSAAYFCASSARWVEEGAFFGQGTRLTVV.

This clonotype was seen repeatedly, ten times or more. The chain combines TRBV10-2 with TRBJ1-1; a weak D match, TRBD1 (6 bases). Germline-derived CDR1 and CDR2 are WSHSY and SAAADI. The CDR3 extends over 13 amino acids. Between the trimmed V and J ends, which lost 7 bases and 2 bases, there was a span of 11 bases. The CDR3: CASTGAGNTEAFF. The CDR3 nucleotides read TGCGCCAGCACGGGGGCTGGAAACACTGAAGCTTTCTTT.

This clonotype was seen at least ten times. This chain links TRBV28 with TRBJ1-5; tentative D call: TRBD1 (5 bases). V lost 4 bases, J lost 5 bases, and 9 bases lay in between. CDR3 length: 13 residues. Germline loops: CDR1 MDHEN, CDR2 SYDVKM. The CDR3: CASSYDRYQPQHF. DNA for the CDR3: TGTGCCAGCAGTTATGACAGATATCAGCCCCAGCATTTT.

This clonotype has at least ten counts. The chain is built from TRBV4-2 and TRBJ1-2, with D maybe TRBD1 (5 bases). CDR1 LGHNA and CDR2 YNFKEQ come from the germline V gene. Trimming stripped 5 bases from V and 1 base from J, with 14 bases between. This CDR3 has 15 residues. The CDR3 DNA follows: TGTGCCAGCAGCTCTCAGGGTCCGAGTAACTATGGCTACACCTTC. Its translation: CASSSQGPSNYGYTF.

This clonotype was counted ten times or more. The V call is TRBV7-9, the J call TRBJ2-3; TRBD2 agrees at 13 bases. Losses at the gene ends were 5 bases for V and 3 bases for J; bases not matched to a gene: 8. This CDR3 contains 17 residues. In germline, CDR1 is SEHNR, CDR2 FQNEAQ (reference sequence). The DNA for the CDR3 is TGTGCCAGCAGCCAAGAACTAGCGGGGGGGCGTACAGATACGCAGTATTTT. Encoded protein: CASSQELAGGRTDTQYF.

This clonotype was detected ten times or more. The chain recombines TRBV7-9 with TRBJ1-2; 7 bases agree with TRBD1. This CDR3 spans 14 amino acids. V was clipped by 2 bases and J by 6 bases; unmatched bases: 6. From germline, CDR1 is SEHNR and CDR2 FQNEAQ (reference sequence). CDR3 coding DNA: TGTGCCAGCAGCTTATTCGGGACAGTCCATGGCTACACCTTC. Translation gives CASSLFGTVHGYTF.

Only a few counts were recorded for this clonotype. V usage is TRBV20-1 and J usage is TRBJ2-1; 10 bases are a match to TRBD2. V lost 6 bases to trimming and J lost 3 bases; unmatched junction nucleotides: 14. CDR1 and CDR2 from the germline V gene are DFQATT and SNEGSKA (reference sequence). There are 17 residues in the CDR3. The CDR3 sequence: CSALTSGVPLFYNEQFF. The DNA for the CDR3 is TGCAGTGCCCTCACTAGCGGGGTTCCTCTATTCTACAATGAGCAGTTCTTC.

This clonotype was found a few times. The chain has TRBV5-4 and TRBJ2-5, with 9 bases identical to TRBD2. The CDR3 covers 15 residues. CDR1 is SGHNT, CDR2 YYREEE, per germline (reference sequence). V lost 2 bases to trimming and J lost 2 bases; unmatched junction nucleotides: 4. The CDR3 coding sequence is TGTGCCAGCAGCTTAGTGCTAGCGGGGCAAGAGACCCAGTACTTC. It encodes CASSLVLAGQETQYF.

This clonotype was picked up many times. The V and J genes are TRBV6-2 or TRBV6-3 and TRBJ2-1; TRBD2 might be the D (6 bases). The CDR3 contains 17 residues. Trimming removed 4 bases at V and 0 bases at J, with 16 bases between. Per the germline V gene, CDR1 is MNHEY and CDR2 is SVGEGT. CDR3 amino acids: CASSSTWLGSSYNEQFF. CDR3 bases: TGTGCCAGCAGTTCGACGTGGCTCGGGAGCTCCTACAATGAGCAGTTCTTC.

Many counts were recorded for this clonotype. The chain recombines TRBV6-2 or TRBV6-3 with TRBJ2-7; D is unresolved. CDR1 is MNHEY, CDR2 SVGEGT, per germline. V lost 6 bases, J lost 1 base, and 7 bases lay in between. The CDR3 is 12 residues long. The CDR3 region is CASSRSSYEQYV. CDR3 nucleotides: TGTGCCAGCAGCAGGAGTTCCTACGAGCAGTACGTC.

This clonotype was counted at least ten times. The genes are TRBV29-1 and TRBJ2-5, with 7 nucleotides matching TRBD2. This CDR3 has 14 residues. After removal of 8 bases from V and 2 bases from J, the junction contained 11 bases not matched to a gene. Germline CDR1 SQVTM, CDR2 ANQGSEA. CDR3 loop: CSIRWGGGQETQYF. The DNA for the CDR3 is TGCAGCATCAGGTGGGGGGGAGGACAAGAGACCCAGTACTTC.

This clonotype was recorded many times. The chain joins TRBV12-3 or TRBV12-4 to TRBJ1-2; 8 bases match TRBD1. J was trimmed by 2 bases and V by 2 bases; bases with no gene match: 4. This CDR3 has 15 amino acids. The CDR3 here is CASSLWDRTNYGYTF. CDR3 bases: TGTGCCAGCAGTTTATGGGACAGGACAAACTATGGCTACACCTTC.

The table lists this clonotype with many counts. This chain joins TRBV6-2 or TRBV6-3 and TRBJ1-2; 7 bases line up with TRBD1. After removal of 2 bases from V and 4 bases from J, the junction contained 1 base not matched to a gene. The CDR3 totals 13 residues. Germline CDR1 and CDR2: MNHEY and SVGEGT. The CDR3 is CASSYGTVYGYTF. The CDR3 nucleotides are TGTGCCAGCAGTTACGGGACAGTCTATGGCTACACCTTC.

This clonotype was recorded at least ten times. DNA of the CDR3: TGCGCCAGCAGCTTGGATGACAGGGGATACACAGATACGCAGTATTTT. Protein: CASSLDDRGYTDTQYF. The chain has TRBV5-1 and TRBJ2-3; 8 bases fit TRBD1. CDR3 length: 16 amino acids. In germline, CDR1 is SGHRS, CDR2 YFSETQ. V lost 0 bases to trimming and J lost 2 bases; unmatched junction nucleotides: 5.

This clonotype was observed many times. The CDR3 DNA reads as TGTGCCAGCAGCTTTGAGCAAAGAGGTGTGAATGAGCAGTTCTTC. Translated: CASSFEQRGVNEQFF. V gene TRBV11-2 combines with J gene TRBJ2-1, with D hard to call. Germline CDR1 reads SGHAT; CDR2 reads FQNNGV. Between the trimmed V and J ends, which lost 3 bases and 7 bases, there was a span of 16 bases. The CDR3 runs to 15 residues.

In its sample, this clonotype was seen many times. The rearrangement links TRBV6-1 to TRBJ1-1; the match to TRBD1 covers 7 bases. V gave up 7 bases and J gave up 6 bases; unmatched junction bases: 5. The germline V gene has CDR1 MNHNS and CDR2 SASEGT. This CDR3 is 12 amino acids long. The CDR3 loop is CASTPDRPEAFF. For the CDR3, the DNA is TGTGCCAGCACTCCGGACAGGCCTGAAGCTTTCTTT.

Only a few counts were recorded for this clonotype. A much larger clone differs from this one at a single base, so this may be a read error. The chain uses TRBV20-1 and TRBJ2-5; D might be TRBD2 (7 bases). The CDR3 runs 18 residues. From germline, CDR1 is DFQATT and CDR2 SNEGSKA (reference sequence). V was cut by 3 bases and J by 2 bases, with 25 bases left in between. CDR3 nucleotide sequence: TGCAGTGCTAGTTCGGGGAATGTGCATCGGGGGGCACAAGAGACCCAGTACTTC. It specifies CSASSGNVHRGAQETQYF.

This clonotype was picked up many times. V usage is TRBV5-1 and J usage is TRBJ2-1; the D call may be TRBD1 or TRBD2 (6 bases each). The CDR3 has 15 residues. Germline loops: CDR1 SGHRS, CDR2 YFSETQ. The germline V and J ends were trimmed by 0 bases and 12 bases, with 19 bases remaining between them. CDR3 sequence (DNA): TGCGCCAGCAGCTTGGATCGGCTGGGGGGCATCGTGCAGTTCTTC. As protein: CASSLDRLGGIVQFF.

This chain connects TRBV5-1 to TRBJ1-1; D perhaps matches TRBD1 (6 bases). CDR3 length: 15 residues. Germline V CDR1 and CDR2: SGHRS, YFSETQ. V was trimmed by 0 bases and J by 4 bases, leaving 13 bases between them. The CDR3 is CASSLAPQGCTEAFF. CDR3 DNA: TGCGCCAGCAGCTTGGCCCCCCAGGGGTGCACTGAAGCTTTCTTT.

This clonotype was seen repeatedly, ten times or more. J is TRBJ2-7 and V is TRBV28; 12 positions agree with TRBD2. With V trimmed by 3 bases and J by 7 bases, 7 bases remained unmatched. Germline V gene sequence: CDR1 MDHEN, CDR2 SYDVKM. CDR3 length: 15 amino acids. CDR3 region: CASSFLAGGGREQYV. CDR3 bases: TGTGCCAGCAGTTTCCTAGCGGGAGGGGGAAGGGAGCAGTACGTC.

V gene TRBV5-4 combines with J gene TRBJ2-2; D may be TRBD1 or TRBD2 (6 bases each). From germline, CDR1 is SGHNT and CDR2 YYREEE (reference sequence). V was pared by 0 bases and J by 5 bases, with 11 bases between. There are 15 residues in the CDR3. The CDR3 bases are TGTGCCAGCAGCTTGGGCAGGGGAGGAACCGGGGAGCTGTTTTTT. Its protein is CASSLGRGGTGELFF. Full variable domain (missing parts from reference TRBV5-4 and TRBJ2-2): ETGVTQSPTHLIKTRGQQVTLRCSSQSGHNTVSWYQQALGQGPQFIFQYYREEENGRGNFPPRFSGLQFPNYSSELNVNALELDDSALYLCASSLGRGGTGELFFGEGSRLTVL.